This TCR beta chain was sequenced for a study of CD8 T cells in Susac syndrome. Study information: Patients with Susac syndrome had blood drawn and were at that point therapy-naive, on corticosteroids, or on intravenous immunoglobulin alone.

The CDR3 extends over 13 amino acids. Unmatched junction bases numbered 11, after V lost 8 bases and J lost 8 bases. An input of roughly 0.45 to 1 ug of RNA was subjected to reverse transcription using random hexamers. TCRdb used MiXCR to reprocess the immunoSEQ multiplex PCR reads, holding one entry per CDR3 protein. The repertoire consists of around 150,000 distinct CDR3 sequences, with over 90% occurring once and the leading ten covering 0.14%. Sequencing was done on a sample of CD4+ T cells from PBMCs. This clonotype was sampled from a human donor with Susac syndrome. This rearrangement joins TRBV12-3 or TRBV12-4 to TRBJ1-2; 7 bases agree with TRBD1. The CDR3 DNA is TGTGCCAGCGCCCAGGGGGGGGCGGGAGGCTACACCTTC. Protein product: CASAQGGAGGYTF.